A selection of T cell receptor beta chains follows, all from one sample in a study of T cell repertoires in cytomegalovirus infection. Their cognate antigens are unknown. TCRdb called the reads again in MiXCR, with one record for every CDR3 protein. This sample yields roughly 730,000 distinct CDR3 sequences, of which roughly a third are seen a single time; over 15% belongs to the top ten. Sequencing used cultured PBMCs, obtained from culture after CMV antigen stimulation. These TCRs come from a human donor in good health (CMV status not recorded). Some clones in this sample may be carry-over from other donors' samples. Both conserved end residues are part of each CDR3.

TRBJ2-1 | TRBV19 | CASSMSAGGYNEQFF
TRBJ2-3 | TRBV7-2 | CASSPEQADTQYF
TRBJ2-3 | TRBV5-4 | CASSLGGAAGGSTDTQYF
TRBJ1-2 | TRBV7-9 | CASSSTTGNYGYTF
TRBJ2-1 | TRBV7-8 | CASSSKFAQFF
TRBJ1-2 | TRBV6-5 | CASSLRTGGYYGYTF
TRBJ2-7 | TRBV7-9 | CASTTRGGFEQYF
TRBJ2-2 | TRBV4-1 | CASGLGGFTGELFF
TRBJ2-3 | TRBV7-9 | CASSLGFGDPNTQYF
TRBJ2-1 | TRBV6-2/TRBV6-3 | CASSYWAGSVNEQFF
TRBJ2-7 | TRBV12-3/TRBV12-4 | CASSSTGLDVQYF
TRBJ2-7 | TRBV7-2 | CASSLVRREQYF
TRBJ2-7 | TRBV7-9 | CASSFGSYGSYEQYF
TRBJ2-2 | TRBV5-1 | CASSSPRTSGGELFF
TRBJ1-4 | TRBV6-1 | CASSTRLREKLFF
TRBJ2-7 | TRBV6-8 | CASSYSGFEQYF
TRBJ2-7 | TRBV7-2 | CASSHSGARLSEQYF
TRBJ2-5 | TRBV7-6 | CASSSIILTGDQETQYF
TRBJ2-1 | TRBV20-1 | CSARGWGGPGSYNEQFF
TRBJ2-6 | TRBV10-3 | CAISVNGVSGANVLTF
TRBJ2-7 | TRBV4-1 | CASSQGGGERNEQYF
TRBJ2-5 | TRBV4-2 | CASSQEGTAAQETQYF
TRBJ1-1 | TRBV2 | CASSAQGADGTEAFF
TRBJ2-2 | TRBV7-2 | CASSLVGTSGAGGELFF
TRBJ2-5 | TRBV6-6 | CASSRLPGMGETQYF
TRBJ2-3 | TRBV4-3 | CASSQDVSTDTQYF
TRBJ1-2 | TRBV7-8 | CASSPLGENYGYTF
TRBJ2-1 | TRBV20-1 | CSATTPPREGEPKQFF
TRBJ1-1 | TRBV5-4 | CASSRDGGGTEAFF
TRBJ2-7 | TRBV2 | CASSESGALYEQYF
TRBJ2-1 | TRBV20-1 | CSAREGIEQFF
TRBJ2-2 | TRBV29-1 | CSVPSGPAGDTGELFF
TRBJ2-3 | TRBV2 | CASSEGLPYTDTQYF
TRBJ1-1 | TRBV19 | CASSIGQGIEYGTEAFF
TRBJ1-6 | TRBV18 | CASSPTGNRSPLHF
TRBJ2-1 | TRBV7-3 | CASSLGGGAPLGEQFF
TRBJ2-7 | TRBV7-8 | CASSAGTSGSTSYEQYF
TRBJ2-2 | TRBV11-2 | CASSSLAGIFTGELFF
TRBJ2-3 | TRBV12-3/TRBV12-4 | CATTGREGADTQYF
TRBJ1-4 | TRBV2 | CASGGDYLNEKLFF
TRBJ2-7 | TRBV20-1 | CSARRQVYEQYF